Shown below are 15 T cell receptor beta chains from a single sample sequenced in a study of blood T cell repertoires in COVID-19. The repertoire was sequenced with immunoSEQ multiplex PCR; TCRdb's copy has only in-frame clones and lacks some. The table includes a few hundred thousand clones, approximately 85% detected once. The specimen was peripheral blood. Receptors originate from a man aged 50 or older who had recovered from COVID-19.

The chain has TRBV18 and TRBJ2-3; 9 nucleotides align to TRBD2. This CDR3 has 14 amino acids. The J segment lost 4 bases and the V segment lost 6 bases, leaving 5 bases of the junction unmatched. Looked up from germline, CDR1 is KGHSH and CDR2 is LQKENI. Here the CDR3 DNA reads TGTGCCAGCTCTAGCGGGAGCGCCGCAGATACGCAGTATTTT. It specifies CASSSGSAADTQYF.

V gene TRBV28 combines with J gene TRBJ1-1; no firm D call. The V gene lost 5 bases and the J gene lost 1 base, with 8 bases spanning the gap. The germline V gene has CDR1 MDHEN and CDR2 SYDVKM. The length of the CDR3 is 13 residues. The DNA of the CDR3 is TGTGCCAGCAGTCGGGGAGGGAACACTGAAGCTTTCTTT. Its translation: CASSRGGNTEAFF.

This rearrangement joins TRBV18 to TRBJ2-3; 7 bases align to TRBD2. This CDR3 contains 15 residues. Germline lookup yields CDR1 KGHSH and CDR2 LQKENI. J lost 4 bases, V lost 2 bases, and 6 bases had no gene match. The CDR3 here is CASSPAGRSPDTQYF. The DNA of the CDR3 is TGTGCCAGCTCACCAGCCGGGAGGAGTCCAGATACGCAGTATTTT.

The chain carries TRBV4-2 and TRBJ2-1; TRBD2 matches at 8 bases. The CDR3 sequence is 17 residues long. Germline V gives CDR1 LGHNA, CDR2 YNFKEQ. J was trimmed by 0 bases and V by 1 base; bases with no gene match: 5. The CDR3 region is CASSQVGSGISYNEQFF. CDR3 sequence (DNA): TGTGCCAGCAGCCAAGTTGGTAGCGGGATCTCCTACAATGAGCAGTTCTTC.

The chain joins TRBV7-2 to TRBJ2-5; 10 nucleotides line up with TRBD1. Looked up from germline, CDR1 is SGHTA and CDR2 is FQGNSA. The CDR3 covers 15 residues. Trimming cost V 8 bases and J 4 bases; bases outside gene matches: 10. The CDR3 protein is CASGRDRGGRETQYF. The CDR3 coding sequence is TGTGCCAGCGGCCGGGACAGGGGCGGGCGAGAGACCCAGTACTTC.

CDR3 amino acids: CASSQDDVWGGETQYF. In DNA form, the CDR3 reads TGCGCCAGCAGCCAAGATGACGTTTGGGGAGGCGAGACCCAGTACTTC. V usage is TRBV4-1 and J usage is TRBJ2-5, with TRBD2 as a possible D gene (6 bases). The germline V gene has CDR1 MGHRA and CDR2 YSYEKL. V was shortened by 0 bases and J by 5 bases, with 16 bases between the two germline ends. The CDR3 has 16 amino acids.

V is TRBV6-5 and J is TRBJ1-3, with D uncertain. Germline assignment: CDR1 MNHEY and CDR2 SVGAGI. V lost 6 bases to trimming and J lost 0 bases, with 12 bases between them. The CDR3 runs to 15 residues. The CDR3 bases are TGTGCCAGCAGCAAACAGAGCTACTCTGGAAACACCATATATTTT. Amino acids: CASSKQSYSGNTIYF.

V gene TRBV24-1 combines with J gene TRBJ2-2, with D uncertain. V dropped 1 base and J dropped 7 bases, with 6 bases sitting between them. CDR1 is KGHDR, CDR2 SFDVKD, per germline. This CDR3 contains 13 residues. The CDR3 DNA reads TGTGCCACCAGTGATTTCGCAGGCGGGGAGCTGTTTTTT. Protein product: CATSDFAGGELFF.

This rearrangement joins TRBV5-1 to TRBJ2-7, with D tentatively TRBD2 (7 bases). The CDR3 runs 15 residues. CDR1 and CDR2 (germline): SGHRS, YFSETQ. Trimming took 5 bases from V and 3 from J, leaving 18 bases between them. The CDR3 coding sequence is TGCGCCAGCAGACCCGGGGTCGGGGGGCTCTACGAGCAGTACTTC. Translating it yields CASRPGVGGLYEQYF.

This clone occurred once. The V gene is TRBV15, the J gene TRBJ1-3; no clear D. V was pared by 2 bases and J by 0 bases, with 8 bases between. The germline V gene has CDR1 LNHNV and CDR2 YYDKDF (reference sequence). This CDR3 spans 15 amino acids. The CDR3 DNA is TGTGCCACCAGCAGACAGGTCAGCTCTGGAAACACCATATATTTT. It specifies CATSRQVSSGNTIYF.

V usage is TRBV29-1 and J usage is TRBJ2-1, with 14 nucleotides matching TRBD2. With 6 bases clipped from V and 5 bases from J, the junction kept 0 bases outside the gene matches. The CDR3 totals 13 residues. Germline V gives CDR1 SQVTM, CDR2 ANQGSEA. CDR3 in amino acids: CSVGLAGDNEQFF. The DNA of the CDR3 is TGCAGCGTGGGACTAGCGGGAGACAATGAGCAGTTCTTC.

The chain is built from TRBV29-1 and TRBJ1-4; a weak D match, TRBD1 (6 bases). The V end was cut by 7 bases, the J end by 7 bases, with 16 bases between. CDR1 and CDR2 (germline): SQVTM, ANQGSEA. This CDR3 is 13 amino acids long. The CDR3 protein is CSAAGGLGEKLFF. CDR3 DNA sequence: TGCAGCGCAGCGGGGGGGCTGGGTGAAAAACTGTTTTTT.

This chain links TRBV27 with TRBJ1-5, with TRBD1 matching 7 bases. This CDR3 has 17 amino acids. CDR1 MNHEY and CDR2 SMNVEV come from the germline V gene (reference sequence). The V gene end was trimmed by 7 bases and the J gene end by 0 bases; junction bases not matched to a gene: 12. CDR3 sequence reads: CASKDGTVRNSNQPQHF. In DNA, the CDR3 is TGTGCCAGCAAAGACGGGACAGTCAGGAATAGCAATCAGCCCCAGCATTTT.

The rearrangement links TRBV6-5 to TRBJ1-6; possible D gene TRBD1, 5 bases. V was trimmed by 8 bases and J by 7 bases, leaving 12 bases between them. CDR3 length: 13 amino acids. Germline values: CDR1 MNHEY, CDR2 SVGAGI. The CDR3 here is CASRGERNSPLHF. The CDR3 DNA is TGTGCCAGCCGGGGGGAGCGCAATTCACCCCTCCACTTT.

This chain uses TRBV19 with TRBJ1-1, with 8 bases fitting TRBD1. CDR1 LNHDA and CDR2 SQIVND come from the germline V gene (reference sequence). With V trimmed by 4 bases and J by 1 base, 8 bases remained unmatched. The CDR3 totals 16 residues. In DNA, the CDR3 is TGTGCCAGTAGTAGAGGGACAGGCGAATCGAACACTGAAGCTTTCTTT. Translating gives CASSRGTGESNTEAFF.